This record concerns one T cell receptor beta chain sequence. The sample originates from a study of blood T cell repertoires in COVID-19. About the research overall: PBMCs, B-cell-depleted T cells, or T cells were the source of the cDNA or gDNA that made up the material.

CDR3 length: 15 amino acids. The ends were cut back, 3 bases at V and 6 bases at J, with 16 bases in the middle. Germline CDR1 reads SGHTA; CDR2 reads FQGNSA. Assay: immunoSEQ multiplex PCR; the TCRdb copy retains only in-frame clones and omits some. This sample has approximately 140,000 clones; about 86% occur once, and the top ten carry 3.5% to 4.5%. This clonotype originated in a middle-aged woman with acute or convalescent COVID-19. The chain recombines TRBV7-2 with TRBJ2-3; D is possibly TRBD2 (5 bases). Source material: peripheral blood. CDR3 sequence: CASSFEGSGSDTQYF. DNA for the CDR3: TGTGCCAGCAGCTTCGAAGGGAGTGGTTCGGATACGCAGTATTTT.